These 3 T cell receptor beta chains came from one sample sequenced in a study of blood T cell repertoires in COVID-19. Libraries were prepared by immunoSEQ multiplex PCR; TCRdb keeps only in-frame clonotypes and omits some of them. The sample carries approximately 260,000 clones, 88% recorded once. Sequencing used PBMCs or T cells enriched from blood (not recorded which). These receptors all come from a woman in her 40s with acute COVID-19.

The chain recombines TRBV6-1 with TRBJ1-2; tentatively, D is TRBD1 (6 bases). CDR1 is MNHNS, CDR2 SASEGT, per germline. V was pared by 0 bases and J by 4 bases, with 9 bases between. CDR3 length: 14 residues. In nucleotides, the CDR3 is TGTGCCAGCAGTGAAGCGACAGGAACCTATGGCTACACCTTC. Translated, it gives CASSEATGTYGYTF.

This chain joins TRBV19 and TRBJ1-5; TRBD1 agrees at 12 bases. V lost 8 bases, J lost 6 bases, and 11 bases stayed unmatched. This CDR3 has 16 amino acids. CDR1 LNHDA and CDR2 SQIVND come from the germline V gene (reference sequence). DNA for the CDR3: TGTGCCAGTTTAAAAGGGACAGGGGGCGCAGCTCAGCCCCAGCATTTT. Translating gives CASLKGTGGAAQPQHF.

In this sample, this clone turned up a few times. This rearrangement joins TRBV7-9 to TRBJ1-2; 8 bases match TRBD1. Per germline, CDR1 SEHNR and CDR2 FQNEAQ (reference sequence). The CDR3 runs to 12 residues. V shed 4 bases, J shed 8 bases, and the junction held 3 bases outside the gene matches. CDR3 protein: CASSSQGAGYTF. The CDR3 region has the DNA TGTGCCAGCAGCTCCCAGGGGGCCGGCTACACCTTC.